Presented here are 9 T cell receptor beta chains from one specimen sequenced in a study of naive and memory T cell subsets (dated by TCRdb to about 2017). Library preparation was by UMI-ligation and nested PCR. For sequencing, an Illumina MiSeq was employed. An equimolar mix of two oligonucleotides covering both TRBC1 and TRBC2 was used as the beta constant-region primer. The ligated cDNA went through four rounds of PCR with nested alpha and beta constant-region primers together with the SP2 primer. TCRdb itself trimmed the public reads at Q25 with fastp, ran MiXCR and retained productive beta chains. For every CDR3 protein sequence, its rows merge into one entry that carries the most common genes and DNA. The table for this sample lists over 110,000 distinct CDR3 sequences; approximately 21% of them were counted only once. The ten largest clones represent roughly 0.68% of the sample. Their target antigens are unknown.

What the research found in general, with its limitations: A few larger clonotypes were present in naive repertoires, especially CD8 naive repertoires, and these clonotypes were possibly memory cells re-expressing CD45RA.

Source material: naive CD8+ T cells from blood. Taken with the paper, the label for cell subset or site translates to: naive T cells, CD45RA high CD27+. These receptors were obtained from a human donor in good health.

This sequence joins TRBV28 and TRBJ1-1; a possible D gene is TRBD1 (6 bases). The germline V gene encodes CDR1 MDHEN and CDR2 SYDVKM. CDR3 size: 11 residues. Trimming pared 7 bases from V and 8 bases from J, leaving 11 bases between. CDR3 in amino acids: CASTTGREAFF. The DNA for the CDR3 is TGTGCCAGCACCACAGGGAGGGAAGCTTTCTTT. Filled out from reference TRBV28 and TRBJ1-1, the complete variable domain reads DVKVTQSSRYLVKRTGEKVFLECVQDMDHENMFWYRQDPGLGLRLIYFSYDVKMKEKGDIPEGYSVSREKKERFSLILESASTNQTSMYLCASTTGREAFFGQGTRLTVV.

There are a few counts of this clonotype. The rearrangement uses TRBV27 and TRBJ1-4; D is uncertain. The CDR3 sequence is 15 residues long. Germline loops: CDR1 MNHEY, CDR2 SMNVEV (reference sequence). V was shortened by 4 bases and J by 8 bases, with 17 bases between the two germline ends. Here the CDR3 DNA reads TGTGCCAGCAGTTCCGATAAGAGCGGCGTGGAAAAACTGTTTTTT. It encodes CASSSDKSGVEKLFF.

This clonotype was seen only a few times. CDR3 nucleotide sequence: TGTGCCAGCAGACGTTATTCCGGGGATTATGAAAAACTGTTTTTT. Translation: CASRRYSGDYEKLFF. This chain links TRBV6-5 with TRBJ1-4; D not resolved. Germline V gene lookup returns CDR1 MNHEY and CDR2 SVGAGI. Trimming took 6 bases from V and 6 from J, leaving 17 bases between them. CDR3 length: 15 amino acids.

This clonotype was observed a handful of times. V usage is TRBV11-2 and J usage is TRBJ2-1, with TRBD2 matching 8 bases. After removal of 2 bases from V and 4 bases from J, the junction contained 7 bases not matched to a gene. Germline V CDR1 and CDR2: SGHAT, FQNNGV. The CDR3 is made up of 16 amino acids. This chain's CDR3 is CASSLSPSGSYNEQFF. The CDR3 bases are TGTGCCAGCAGCTTATCTCCTAGCGGGTCTTACAATGAGCAGTTCTTC. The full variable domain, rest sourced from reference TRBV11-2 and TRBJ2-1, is EAGVAQSPRYKIIEKRQSVAFWCNPISGHATLYWYQQILGQGPKLLIQFQNNGVVDDSQLPKDRFSAERLKGVDSTLKIQPAKLEDSAVYLCASSLSPSGSYNEQFFGPGTRLTVL.

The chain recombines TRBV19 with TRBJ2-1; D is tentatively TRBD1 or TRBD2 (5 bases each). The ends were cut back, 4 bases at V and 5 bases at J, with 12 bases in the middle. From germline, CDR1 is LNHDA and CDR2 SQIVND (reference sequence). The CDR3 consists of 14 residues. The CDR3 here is CASSTRGKNNEQFF. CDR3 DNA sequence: TGTGCCAGTAGTACGAGGGGTAAAAACAATGAGCAGTTCTTC.

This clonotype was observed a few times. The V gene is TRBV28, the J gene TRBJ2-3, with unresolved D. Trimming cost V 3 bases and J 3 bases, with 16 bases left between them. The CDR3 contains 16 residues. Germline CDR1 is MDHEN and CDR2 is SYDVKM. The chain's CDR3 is CASSFGYPEVTDTQYF. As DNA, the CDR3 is TGTGCCAGCAGTTTTGGTTACCCCGAGGTAACAGATACGCAGTATTTT.

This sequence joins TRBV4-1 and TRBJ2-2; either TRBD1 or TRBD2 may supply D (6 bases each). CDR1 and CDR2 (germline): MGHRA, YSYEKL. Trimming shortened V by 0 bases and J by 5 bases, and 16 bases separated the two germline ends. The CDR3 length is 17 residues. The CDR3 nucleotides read TGCGCCAGCAGCCAAGATAAAGCGACAGGACTAACCGGGGAGCTGTTTTTT. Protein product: CASSQDKATGLTGELFF.

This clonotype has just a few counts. CDR3 region: CASSFWDRDSPLHF. In nucleotides, the CDR3 is TGTGCCAGCAGTTTTTGGGACAGGGATTCACCCCTCCACTTT. The chain carries TRBV28 and TRBJ1-6, with 9 bases lining up with TRBD1. V shed 3 bases, J shed 8 bases, and the junction held 2 bases outside the gene matches. This CDR3 spans 14 amino acids. The germline CDR1 and CDR2 sequences are MDHEN and SYDVKM.

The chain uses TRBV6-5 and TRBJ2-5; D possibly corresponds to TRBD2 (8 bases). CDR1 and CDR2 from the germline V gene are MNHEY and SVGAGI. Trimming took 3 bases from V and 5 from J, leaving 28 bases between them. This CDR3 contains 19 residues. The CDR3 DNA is TGTGCCAGCAGTTATCAGTTTTGGACAGGCGGGAGGTCTGGGGAGACCCAGTACTTC. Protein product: CASSYQFWTGGRSGETQYF.